This TCR beta chain appears in the sequencing data of a study of cytomegalovirus exposure and HLA in healthy donors. Concerning this clone: Its antigen remains unknown.

The study, taken as a whole, reports: Fewer N-insertions (relative to the roughly 700-donor mean) were reportedly seen in an Asian-associated ancestry cluster in a later analysis. The study dropped some indistinguishable V segments, TRBV6-2 and TRBV6-3 among them.

The germline V gene has CDR1 SGHDT and CDR2 YYEEEE. Deletions cut 4 bases from V and 7 bases from J, with 12 bases between. The CDR3 sequence is 13 residues long. This PCR relied on a set of 60 Vbeta primers and 13 Jbeta primers. Clones were read by immunoSEQ multiplex PCR, and TCRdb kept only the in-frame ones, dropping some. The sample carries 150,000 to 200,000 clones, approximately 80% recorded once. The sequence was collected from a woman in her forties in good health and CMV-seronegative. Sequencing was carried out using PBMCs. The chain has TRBV5-6 and TRBJ2-1; tentatively, D is TRBD2 (7 bases). The CDR3, as DNA: TGTGCCAGCAGCGCGGGGGCGCGAAATGAGCAGTTCTTC. This encodes CASSAGARNEQFF.